This paragraph covers one T cell receptor (beta chain) sequence. Trimming shortened V by 4 bases and J by 5 bases, and 9 bases separated the two germline ends. Germline values: CDR1 SQVTM, CDR2 ANQGSEA. This CDR3 contains 12 residues. For the second PCR, which ran for roughly 6 to 12 cycles, a sample-barcoded 5' primer and a J-beta primer mix were used. MiXCR, applied by TCRdb to the 5' RACE reads, yields one record per CDR3 protein. The data show roughly 500,000 distinct CDR3 sequences, 20% to 30% seen once. The data derive from a study of blood T cells in healthy people across ages. The same specimen was also included in a second study, on T cells of mothers and their children.

The source material was blood. This TCR derives from a boy aged 5-17 years in good health. This rearrangement joins TRBV29-1 to TRBJ2-4; D not resolved. CDR3 sequence (DNA): TGCAGCGTTGTGCCCCGCGAAAACATTCAGTACTTC. It specifies CSVVPRENIQYF. Based on the CDR3 plus reference TRBV29-1 and TRBJ2-4, the full variable domain is SAVISQKPSRDICQRGTSLTIQCQVDSQVTMMFWYRQQPGQSLTLIATANQGSEATYESGFVIDKFPISRPNLTFSTLTVSNMSPEDSSIYLCSVVPRENIQYFGAGTRLSVL.